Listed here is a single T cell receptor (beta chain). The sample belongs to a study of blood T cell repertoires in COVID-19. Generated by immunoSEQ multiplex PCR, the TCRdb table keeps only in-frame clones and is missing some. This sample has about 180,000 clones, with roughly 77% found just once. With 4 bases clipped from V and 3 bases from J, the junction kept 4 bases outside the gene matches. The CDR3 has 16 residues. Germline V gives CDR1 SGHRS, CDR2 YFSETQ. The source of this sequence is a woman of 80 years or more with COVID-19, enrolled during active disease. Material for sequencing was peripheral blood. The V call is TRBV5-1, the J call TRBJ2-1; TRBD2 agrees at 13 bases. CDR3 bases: TGCGCCAGCAGCGGGGGGACTAGCGGGGTCTACAATGAGCAGTTCTTC. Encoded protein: CASSGGTSGVYNEQFF.